This T cell receptor beta chain came from a study of blood T cell repertoires in COVID-19. Germline CDR1 MDHEN, CDR2 SYDVKM. This CDR3 region has 14 residues. Trimming removed 4 bases at V and 6 bases at J, with 12 bases between. Only in-frame clones appear in the TCRdb table, and some are missing; sequencing was by immunoSEQ multiplex PCR. This sample yields about 280,000 clones, of which around 87% are seen a single time; about 1.5% belongs to the top ten. The study drew participants aged about 18 to 95 years from fewer than 30 US areas. Assignments of participants to cohorts depended upon their own reported clinical history.

The chain uses TRBV28 and TRBJ1-4; D perhaps matches TRBD1 (5 bases). Material for sequencing was PBMCs or T cells enriched from blood (not recorded which). The sequence derives from a woman younger than 35 with acute COVID-19. CDR3 amino acids: CASSSAGRDEKLFF. CDR3 DNA sequence: TGTGCCAGCAGTTCGGCAGGGAGGGATGAAAAACTGTTTTTT.